This T cell receptor beta chain is from a study of cytomegalovirus exposure and HLA in healthy donors. In the study overall: Within the Caucasian-associated ancestry cluster were 65% to 85% of the roughly 400 genotyped donors.

PCR was performed using 60 Vbeta and 13 Jbeta primers. TCRdb's copy holds only in-frame clones and misses some; the assay was immunoSEQ multiplex PCR. The sample has some 96,000 clones; roughly 80% are singletons. This CDR3 contains 16 residues. Trimming cost V 0 bases and J 0 bases; bases outside gene matches: 5. The germline V gene encodes CDR1 SGHDT and CDR2 YYEEEE. The chain couples TRBV5-6 to TRBJ2-5; 7 positions match TRBD1. The TCR comes from a woman between 55 and 75 years old in good health and CMV-seronegative. The specimen sequenced was PBMCs. In DNA, the CDR3 is TGTGCCAGCAGCTTGGATACTACAGGGGACCAAGAGACCCAGTACTTC. Its translation is CASSLDTTGDQETQYF.